This T cell receptor beta chain emerged from a study of blood T cell repertoires in COVID-19. About the research overall: Donors in the United States, Italy and Spain gave samples during acute or convalescent COVID-19. PBMCs, B-cell-depleted T cells, or T cells provided the cDNA or gDNA that made up the material.

In the original workflow: Estimation of nucleated cell counts relied on the amplification of reference gene primers. Sequencing was performed with immunoSEQ multiplex PCR; in TCRdb, only in-frame clones are kept and a portion is missing. Clonal size and the V and J genes are those of that table, whereas D and trimming came from the DNA. The sample lists 85,000 to 130,000 clones; about nine tenths were seen once. The sequenced material came from peripheral blood. This receptor was obtained from a man in his sixties with acute or convalescent COVID-19.

CDR3 nucleotide sequence: TGCGCCAGCAGCATACGACTAGCGGGAGGCCCGAACACCGGGGAGCTGTTTTTT. Translated: CASSIRLAGGPNTGELFF. The chain recombines TRBV5-1 with TRBJ2-2; TRBD2 aligns across 13 bases. The CDR3 extends over 18 amino acids. V lost 4 bases and J lost 0; bases outside the gene matches: 6. Per the germline V gene, CDR1 is SGHRS and CDR2 is YFSETQ.